The rows below give T cell receptor beta chains drawn from one sample of a study of T cell repertoires in ileal Crohn's disease. Sequenced by immunoSEQ multiplex PCR; TCRdb stores in-frame clones only, minus some. The sample yields roughly 1,200 clones, approximately 86% seen once. Sequences were obtained from ileal tissue. The receptors were gathered from an adult with Crohn's disease. Each CDR3 is given with its conserved first and last residue. A D gene is named only where the DNA matches it firmly. Rows may omit the clone size; those that give it use once, few, many or a size class.

V gene	J gene	clone size	D gene	CDR3 DNA	CDR3 protein
TRBV28	TRBJ2-1	-	TRBD2	TGTGCCAGCAGTTTATTTGAGCTAGCGGGGCCCAATGAGCAGTTCTTC	CASSLFELAGPNEQFF
TRBV6-1	TRBJ1-1	once	-	TGTGCCAGCAGTGAAAGGGACTCCAAGAACACTGAAGCTTTCTTT	CASSERDSKNTEAFF
TRBV5-1	TRBJ2-7	-	-	TGCGCCAGCACCATGCCCCCTAAATCCGAGCAGTACTTC	CASTMPPKSEQYF
TRBV19	TRBJ2-7	-	TRBD1	TGTGCCAGTAGTATAGATCGGGCCTTACGGGACAGGGGCCACGAGCAGTACTTC	CASSIDRALRDRGHEQYF
TRBV28	TRBJ1-4	few	TRBD1	TGTGCCAGCAGTCCGGGACAGGGGAGAGAAAAACTGTTTTTT	CASSPGQGREKLFF
TRBV10-2	TRBJ2-7	-	-	TGCGCCAGCGCCCGTGACAGTTCCTACGAGCAGTACTTC	CASARDSSYEQYF
TRBV10-1	TRBJ1-4	few	-	TGCGCCAGCAGTGAGTCGACCGGACACGGGAATGAAAAACTGTTTTTT	CASSESTGHGNEKLFF
TRBV30	TRBJ2-5	-	-	TGTGCCTGGAGCGCCCGGGGGACAGCTAAAGAGACCCAGTACTTC	CAWSARGTAKETQYF
TRBV6-5	TRBJ2-1	-	-	TGTGCCAGCAGGGACGAGGGGGACAATGAGCAGTTCTTC	CASRDEGDNEQFF
TRBV6-5	TRBJ1-1	-	-	TGTGCCAGCAGCCAAGGGGCGGAGGGCACTGAAGCTTTCTTT	CASSQGAEGTEAFF
TRBV19	TRBJ1-2	once	TRBD1	TGTGCCAGTAGTATTCGACAGGGGGATGGCTACACCTTC	CASSIRQGDGYTF
TRBV30	TRBJ2-5	-	-	TGTGCCTGGAGTGTTAGGGGGTCAACTCGAGAGACCCAGTACTTC	CAWSVRGSTRETQYF
TRBV5-1	TRBJ2-1	-	TRBD2	TGCGCCAGCAGCTTGGTGGCGGGGGTTACCTACAATGAGCAGTTCTTC	CASSLVAGVTYNEQFF
TRBV7-2	TRBJ2-2	-	-	TGTGCCAGCAGTTATGGTTGGACGGGAGGGGAGCTGTTTTTT	CASSYGWTGGELFF
TRBV6-4	TRBJ2-2	once	-	TGTGCCAGCAGTGACGGGGGCGGCACCGGGGAGCTGTTTTTT	CASSDGGGTGELFF
TRBV2	TRBJ1-5	-	TRBD1	TGTGCCAGCAGTGAAACACCGGGACAGGCTAATCAGCCCCAGCATTTT	CASSETPGQANQPQHF
TRBV7-3	TRBJ2-7	-	TRBD2	TGTGCCAGCAGCTCGGGGGGGCCGGATTACGAGCAGTACTTC	CASSSGGPDYEQYF
TRBV7-3	TRBJ1-1	-	TRBD1	TGTGCCAGCAGCTTAACTCCGGACAGGGCAGCTTTCTTT	CASSLTPDRAAFF
TRBV11-2	TRBJ2-1	-	TRBD2	TGTGCCAGCAGCTTATTCGGGGGGACTTACAATGAGCAGTTCTTC	CASSLFGGTYNEQFF
TRBV29-1	TRBJ2-1	once	-	TGCAGCGGAGAACAGGGGGGGACCTACAATGAGCAGTTCTTC	CSGEQGGTYNEQFF
TRBV7-2	TRBJ2-1	-	TRBD2	TGTGCCAGCAGCTTAGTAGCGGGGGTAACCAATGAGCAGTTCTTC	CASSLVAGVTNEQFF
TRBV4-2	TRBJ2-7	-	TRBD1	TGTGCCAGCAGCCAACCGGACAGGGACTACGAGCAGTACTTC	CASSQPDRDYEQYF